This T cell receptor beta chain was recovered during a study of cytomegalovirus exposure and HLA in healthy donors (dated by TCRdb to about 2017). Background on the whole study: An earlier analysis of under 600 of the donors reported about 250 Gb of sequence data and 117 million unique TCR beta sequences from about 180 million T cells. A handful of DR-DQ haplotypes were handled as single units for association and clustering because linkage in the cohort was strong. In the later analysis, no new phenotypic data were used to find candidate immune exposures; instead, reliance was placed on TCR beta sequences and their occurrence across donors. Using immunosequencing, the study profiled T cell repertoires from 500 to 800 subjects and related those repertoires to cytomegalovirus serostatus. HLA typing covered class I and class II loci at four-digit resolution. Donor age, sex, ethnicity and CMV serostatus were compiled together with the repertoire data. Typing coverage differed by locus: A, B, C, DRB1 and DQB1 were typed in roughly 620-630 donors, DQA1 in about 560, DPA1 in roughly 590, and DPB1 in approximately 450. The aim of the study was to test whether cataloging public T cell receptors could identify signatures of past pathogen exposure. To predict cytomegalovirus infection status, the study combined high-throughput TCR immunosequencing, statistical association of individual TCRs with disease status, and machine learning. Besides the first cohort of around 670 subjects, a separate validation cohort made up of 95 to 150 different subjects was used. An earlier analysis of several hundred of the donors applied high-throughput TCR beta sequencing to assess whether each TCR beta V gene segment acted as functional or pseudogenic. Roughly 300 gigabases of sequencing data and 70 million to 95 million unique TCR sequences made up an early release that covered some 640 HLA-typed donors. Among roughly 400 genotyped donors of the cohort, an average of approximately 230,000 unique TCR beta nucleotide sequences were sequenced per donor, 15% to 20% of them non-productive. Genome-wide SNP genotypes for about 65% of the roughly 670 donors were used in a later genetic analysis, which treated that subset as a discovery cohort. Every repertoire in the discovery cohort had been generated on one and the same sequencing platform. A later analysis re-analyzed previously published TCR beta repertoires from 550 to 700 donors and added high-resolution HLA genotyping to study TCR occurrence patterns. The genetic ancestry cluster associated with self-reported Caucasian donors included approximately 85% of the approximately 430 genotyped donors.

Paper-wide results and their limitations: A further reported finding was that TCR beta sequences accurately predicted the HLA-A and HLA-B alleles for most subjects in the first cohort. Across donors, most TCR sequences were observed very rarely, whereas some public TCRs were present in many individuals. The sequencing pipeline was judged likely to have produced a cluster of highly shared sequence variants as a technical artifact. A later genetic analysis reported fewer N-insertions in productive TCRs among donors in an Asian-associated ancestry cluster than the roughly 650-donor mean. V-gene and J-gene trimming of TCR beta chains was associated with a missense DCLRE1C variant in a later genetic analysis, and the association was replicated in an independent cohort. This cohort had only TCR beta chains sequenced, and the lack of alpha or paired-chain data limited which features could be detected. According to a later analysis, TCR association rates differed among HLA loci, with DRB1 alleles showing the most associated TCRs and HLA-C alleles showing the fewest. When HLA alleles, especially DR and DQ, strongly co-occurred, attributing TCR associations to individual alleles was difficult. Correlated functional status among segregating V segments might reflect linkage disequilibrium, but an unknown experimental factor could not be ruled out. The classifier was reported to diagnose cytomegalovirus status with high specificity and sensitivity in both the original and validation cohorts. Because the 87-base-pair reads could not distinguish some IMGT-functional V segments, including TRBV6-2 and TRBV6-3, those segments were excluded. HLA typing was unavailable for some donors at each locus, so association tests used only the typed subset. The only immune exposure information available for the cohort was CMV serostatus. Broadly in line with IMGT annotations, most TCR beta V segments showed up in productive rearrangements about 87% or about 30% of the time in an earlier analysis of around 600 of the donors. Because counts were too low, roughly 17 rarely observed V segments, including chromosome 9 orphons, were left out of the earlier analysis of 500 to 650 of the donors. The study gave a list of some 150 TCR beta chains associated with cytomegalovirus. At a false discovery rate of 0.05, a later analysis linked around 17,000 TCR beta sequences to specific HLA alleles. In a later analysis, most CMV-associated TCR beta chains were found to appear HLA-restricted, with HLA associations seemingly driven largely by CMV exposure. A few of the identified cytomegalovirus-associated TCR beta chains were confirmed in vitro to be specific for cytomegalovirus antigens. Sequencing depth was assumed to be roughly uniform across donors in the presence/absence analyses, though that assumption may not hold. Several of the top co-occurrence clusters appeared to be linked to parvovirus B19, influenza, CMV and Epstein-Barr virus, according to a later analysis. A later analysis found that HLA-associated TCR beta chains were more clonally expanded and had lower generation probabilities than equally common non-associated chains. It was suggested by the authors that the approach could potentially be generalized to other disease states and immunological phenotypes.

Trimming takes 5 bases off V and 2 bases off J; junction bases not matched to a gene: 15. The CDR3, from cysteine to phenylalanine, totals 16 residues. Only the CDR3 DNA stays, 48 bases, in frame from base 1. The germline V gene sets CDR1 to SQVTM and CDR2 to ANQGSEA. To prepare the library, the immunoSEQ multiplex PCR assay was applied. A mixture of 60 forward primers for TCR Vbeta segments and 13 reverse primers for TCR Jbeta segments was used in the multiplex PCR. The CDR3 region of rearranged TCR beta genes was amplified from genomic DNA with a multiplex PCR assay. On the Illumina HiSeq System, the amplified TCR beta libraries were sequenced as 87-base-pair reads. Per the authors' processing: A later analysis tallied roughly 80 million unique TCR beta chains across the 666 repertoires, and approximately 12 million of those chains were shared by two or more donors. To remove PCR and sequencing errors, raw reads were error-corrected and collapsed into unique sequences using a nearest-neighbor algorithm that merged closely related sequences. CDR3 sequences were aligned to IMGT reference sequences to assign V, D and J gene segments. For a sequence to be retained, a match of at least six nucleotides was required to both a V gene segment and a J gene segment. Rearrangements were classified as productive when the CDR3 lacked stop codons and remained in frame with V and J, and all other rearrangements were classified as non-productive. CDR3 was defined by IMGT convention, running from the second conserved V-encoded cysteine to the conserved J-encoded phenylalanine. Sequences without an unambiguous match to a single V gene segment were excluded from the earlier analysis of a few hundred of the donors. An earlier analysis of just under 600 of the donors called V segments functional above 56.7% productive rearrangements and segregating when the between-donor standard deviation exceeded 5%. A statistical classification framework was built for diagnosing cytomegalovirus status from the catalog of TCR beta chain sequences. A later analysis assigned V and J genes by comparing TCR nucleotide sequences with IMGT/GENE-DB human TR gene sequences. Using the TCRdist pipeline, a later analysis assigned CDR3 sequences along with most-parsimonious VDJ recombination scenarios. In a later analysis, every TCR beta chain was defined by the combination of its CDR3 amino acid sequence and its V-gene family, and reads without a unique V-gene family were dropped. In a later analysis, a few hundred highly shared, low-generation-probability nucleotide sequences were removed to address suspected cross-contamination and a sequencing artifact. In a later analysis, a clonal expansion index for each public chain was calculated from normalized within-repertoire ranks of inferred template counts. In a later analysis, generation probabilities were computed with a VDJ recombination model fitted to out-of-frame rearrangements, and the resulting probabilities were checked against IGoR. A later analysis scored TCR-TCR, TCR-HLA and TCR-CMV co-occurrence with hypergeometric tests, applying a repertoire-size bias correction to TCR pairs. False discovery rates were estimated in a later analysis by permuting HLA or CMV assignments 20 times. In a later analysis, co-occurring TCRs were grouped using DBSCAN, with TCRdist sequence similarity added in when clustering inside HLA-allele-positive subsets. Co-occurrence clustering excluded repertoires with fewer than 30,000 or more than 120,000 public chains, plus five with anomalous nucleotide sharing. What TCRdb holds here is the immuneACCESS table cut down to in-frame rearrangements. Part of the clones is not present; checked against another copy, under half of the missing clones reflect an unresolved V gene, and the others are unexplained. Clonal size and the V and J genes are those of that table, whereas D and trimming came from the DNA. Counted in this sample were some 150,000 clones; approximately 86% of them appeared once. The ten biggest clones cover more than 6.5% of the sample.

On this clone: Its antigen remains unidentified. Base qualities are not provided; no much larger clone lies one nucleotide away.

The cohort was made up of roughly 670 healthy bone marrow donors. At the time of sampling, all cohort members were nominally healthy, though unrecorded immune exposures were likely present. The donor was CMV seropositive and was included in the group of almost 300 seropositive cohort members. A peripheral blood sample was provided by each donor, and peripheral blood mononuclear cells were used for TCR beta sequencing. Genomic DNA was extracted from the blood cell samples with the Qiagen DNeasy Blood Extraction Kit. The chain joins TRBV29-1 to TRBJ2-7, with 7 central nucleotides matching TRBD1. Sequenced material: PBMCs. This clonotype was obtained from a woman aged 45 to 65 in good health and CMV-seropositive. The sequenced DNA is TGCAGCGTTTGGAGCTGGACCGGGACAGAGCCCTACGAGCAGTACTTC. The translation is CSVWSWTGTEPYEQYF.